The 10 T cell receptor beta chains presented below share a single source sample, sequenced in a study of cytomegalovirus exposure and HLA in healthy donors (dated 2017 in TCRdb). Library creation used the immunoSEQ multiplex PCR assay. The table was pulled from immuneACCESS by TCRdb, which kept in-frame rearrangements only. Such tables lose some clones; where checked, under half of the loss comes from unresolved V genes, and the rest has no known cause. Counted in this sample were under 85,000 clones; approximately 95% of them appeared once. The top ten hold 2.1% of the sample. Sequenced sample: PBMCs. These TCRs come from a woman under 30 in good health and CMV-seronegative.

The chain employs TRBV4-1 and TRBJ1-1, with TRBD1 identical over 7 bases. Germline V lookup: CDR1 MGHRA, CDR2 YSYEKL. V lost 1 base to trimming and J lost 0 bases; unmatched junction nucleotides: 11. CDR3 length equals 18 residues. CDR3 DNA: TGCGCCAGCAGCCAAGTACTTGGACAGGACACCATGAACACTGAAGCTTTCTTT. Its translation: CASSQVLGQDTMNTEAFF.

The chain carries TRBV10-3 and TRBJ1-1, with D tentatively TRBD1 (6 bases). The germline gives CDR1 ENHRY, CDR2 SYGVKD. V was cut by 0 bases and J by 4 bases, with 9 bases left in between. The CDR3 sequence is 14 residues long. CDR3 sequence: CAISESWGLTEAFF. The CDR3 DNA is TGTGCCATCAGTGAGTCTTGGGGGCTCACTGAAGCTTTCTTT.

Only one count was recorded for this clone. The rearrangement links TRBV11-3 to TRBJ2-1, with a weak D call TRBD1 (5 bases). The V end lost 3 bases, the J end lost 4 bases, and 7 bases lay between the germline ends. The germline V gene encodes CDR1 SGHNT and CDR2 YENEEA. The CDR3 has 13 residues. CDR3 sequence: CASSLGQYNEQFF. The CDR3 DNA reads as TGTGCCAGCAGCTTGGGGCAGTACAATGAGCAGTTCTTC.

The chain has TRBV27 and TRBJ1-6; D unresolved. This CDR3 is 16 amino acids long. V gave up 5 bases and J gave up 3 bases, with 14 bases separating them. Germline CDR1 MNHEY, CDR2 SMNVEV (reference sequence). The DNA for the CDR3 is TGTGCCAGCAGTCAACTTCCCGCGGACTATAATTCACCCCTCCACTTT. It codes for CASSQLPADYNSPLHF.

The CDR3 is CASSSPAITGSYEQYF. As DNA, the CDR3 is TGTGCCAGCAGTTCCCCTGCAATTACAGGGTCCTACGAGCAGTACTTC. The chain couples TRBV6-5 to TRBJ2-7, with D possibly TRBD1 on 6 matching bases. The V end was cut by 4 bases, the J end by 1 base, with 17 bases between. CDR1 is MNHEY, CDR2 SVGAGI, per germline. This CDR3 is built from 16 residues.

This chain links TRBV2 with TRBJ1-5; D ambiguous. The CDR3 extends over 16 amino acids. The V gene lost 4 bases and the J gene lost 3 bases, with 16 bases spanning the gap. CDR1 SNHLY and CDR2 FYNNEI come from the germline V gene. The CDR3: CASSGRRVTVNQPQHF. The CDR3 bases are TGTGCCAGCAGTGGAAGGAGAGTGACGGTCAATCAGCCCCAGCATTTT.

This chain links TRBV15 with TRBJ1-4; 7 nucleotides match TRBD1. Germline CDR1 and CDR2: LNHNV and YYDKDF (reference sequence). With 5 bases clipped from V and 2 bases from J, the junction kept 8 bases outside the gene matches. The CDR3 has 16 amino acids. The CDR3 DNA is TGTGCCACCAGCCTACGACAGGGAGCGACTAATGAAAAACTGTTTTTT. Residues: CATSLRQGATNEKLFF.

The V gene is TRBV15, the J gene TRBJ2-1; weak D call: TRBD2 (5 bases). V lost 4 bases, J lost 0 bases, and 7 bases lay in between. Germline V CDR1 and CDR2: LNHNV, YYDKDF (reference sequence). The CDR3 covers 14 residues. CDR3 in DNA: TGTGCCACCAGCAACGGGAACTCCTACAATGAGCAGTTCTTC. Protein sequence: CATSNGNSYNEQFF. Together with reference TRBV15 and TRBJ2-1, the CDR3 gives the full variable domain: DAMVIQNPRYQVTQFGKPVTLSCSQTLNHNVMYWYQQKSSQAPKLLFHYYDKDFNNEADTPDNFQSRRPNTSFCFLDIRSPGLGDTAMYLCATSNGNSYNEQFFGPGTRLTVL.

J is TRBJ2-1 and V is TRBV2; D is ambiguous. V gave up 4 bases and J gave up 7 bases, with 8 bases separating them. CDR3 length: 12 residues. CDR1 SNHLY and CDR2 FYNNEI come from the germline V gene. In DNA, the CDR3 is TGTGCCAGCAGTGGTCCCGGGAATGAGCAGTTCTTC. The encoded protein is CASSGPGNEQFF.

V is TRBV4-1 and J is TRBJ2-7; 7 positions agree with TRBD2. The V gene end was trimmed by 0 bases and the J gene end by 4 bases; junction bases not matched to a gene: 6. Per germline, CDR1 MGHRA and CDR2 YSYEKL. The CDR3 length is 15 residues. CDR3 DNA: TGCGCCAGCAGCCAAGAACAGCGGGATCAATACGAGCAGTACTTC. Translating gives CASSQEQRDQYEQYF.